The next 2 T cell receptor beta chains were all read from a single sample in a study of T cells in Graves' hyperthyroidism and ophthalmopathy. RNA transcripts served as the template for amplifying TCR beta CDR3 regions. When the TCR CDR3 underwent first-round RT-PCR, the HTBI primer set was used. TCRdb independently ran MiXCR on the multiplex PCR reads; one entry per CDR3 protein. This sample has around 290,000 distinct CDR3 sequences; roughly 13% occur once, and the top ten carry around 8%. Specimen: blood. The receptor source for this set is a woman between 40 and 50 years old with Graves' hyperthyroidism.

This clonotype was counted many times. This chain uses TRBV3-1 with TRBJ1-1; D ambiguous. This CDR3 has 12 amino acids. Germline assignment: CDR1 LGHDT and CDR2 YNNKEL (reference sequence). Trimming cost V 5 bases and J 11 bases, with 15 bases left between them. The CDR3 region is CASSYIGRGAFF. CDR3 DNA: TGTGCCAGCAGCTACATTGGCCGCGGCGCTTTCTTT.

This clonotype was picked up many times. The CDR3 sequence is CASSGTSGGYTF. CDR3 nucleotide sequence: TGTGCCAGCAGCGGGACGTCGGGGGGCTACACCTTC. The chain links TRBV2 to TRBJ1-2; a possible D gene is TRBD1 (5 bases). CDR1 is SNHLY, CDR2 FYNNEI, per germline. CDR3 length: 12 amino acids. V dropped 6 bases and J dropped 8 bases, with 13 bases sitting between them.